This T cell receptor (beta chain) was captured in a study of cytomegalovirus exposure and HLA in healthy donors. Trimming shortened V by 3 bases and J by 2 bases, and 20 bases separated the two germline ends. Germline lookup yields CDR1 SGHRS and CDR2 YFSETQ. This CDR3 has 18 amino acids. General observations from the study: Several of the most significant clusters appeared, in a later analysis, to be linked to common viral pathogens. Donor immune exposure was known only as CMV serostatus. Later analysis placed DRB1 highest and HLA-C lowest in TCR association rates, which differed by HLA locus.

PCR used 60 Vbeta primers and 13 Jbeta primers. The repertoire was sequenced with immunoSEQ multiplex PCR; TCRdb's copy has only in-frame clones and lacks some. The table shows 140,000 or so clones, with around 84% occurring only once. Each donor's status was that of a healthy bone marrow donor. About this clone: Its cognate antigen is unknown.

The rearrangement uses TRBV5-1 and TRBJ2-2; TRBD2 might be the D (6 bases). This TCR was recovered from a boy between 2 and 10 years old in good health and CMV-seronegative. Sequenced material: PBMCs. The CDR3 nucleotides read TGCGCCAGCAGCTGGGGTTCCGGGACTCGCATAAACACCGGGGAGCTGTTTTTT. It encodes CASSWGSGTRINTGELFF.